The clone carrying this T cell receptor (beta chain) was observed a handful of times. This specimen belongs to a study of spatial heterogeneity in lung cancer. Specified time point: sample taken at primary tumor resection. In each case, whole RNA from tumor, nontumor lung or frozen PBMC was sequenced unsorted. Using its own MiXCR run on the 5' RACE reads, TCRdb lists one record per CDR3 protein. This repertoire shows tens of thousands of distinct CDR3 sequences, around 9% found once; its top ten account for 6.9%. The CDR3 is 14 residues long. CDR1 is SGHRS and CDR2 is YFSETQ in the germline V gene. V lost 0 bases, J lost 8 bases, and 12 bases lay in between.

Sample: PBMCs, taken at surgery. V gene TRBV5-1 combines with J gene TRBJ2-1; D not certain. The receptor's source is a male donor with early-stage non-small cell lung cancer. The CDR3 region is CASSLGPAGDEQFF. The CDR3 coding sequence is TGCGCCAGCAGCTTGGGGCCGGCTGGGGATGAGCAGTTCTTC. Variable domain in full (rest from reference TRBV5-1 and TRBJ2-1): KAGVTQTPRYLIKTRGQQVTLSCSPISGHRSVSWYQQTPGQGLQFLFEYFSETQRNKGNFPGRFSGRQFSNSRSEMNVSTLELGDSALYLCASSLGPAGDEQFFGPGTRLTVL.